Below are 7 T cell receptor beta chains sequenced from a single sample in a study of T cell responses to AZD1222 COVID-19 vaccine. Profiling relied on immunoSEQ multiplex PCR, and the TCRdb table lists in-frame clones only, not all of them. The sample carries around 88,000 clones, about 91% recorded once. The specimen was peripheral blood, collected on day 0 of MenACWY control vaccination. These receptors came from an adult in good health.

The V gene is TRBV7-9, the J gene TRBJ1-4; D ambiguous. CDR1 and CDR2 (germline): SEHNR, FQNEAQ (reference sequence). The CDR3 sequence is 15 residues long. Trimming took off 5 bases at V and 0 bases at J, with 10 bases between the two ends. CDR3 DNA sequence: TGTGCCAGCAGCCCGTTCTCCGCAACTAATGAAAAACTGTTTTTT. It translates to CASSPFSATNEKLFF.

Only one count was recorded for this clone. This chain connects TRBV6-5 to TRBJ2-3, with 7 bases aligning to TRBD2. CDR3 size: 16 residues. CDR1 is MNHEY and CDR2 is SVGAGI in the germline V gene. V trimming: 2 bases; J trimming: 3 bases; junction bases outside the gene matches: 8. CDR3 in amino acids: CASSYRLAGRTDTQYF. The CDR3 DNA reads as TGTGCCAGCAGTTACAGGTTAGCGGGCAGGACAGATACGCAGTATTTT.

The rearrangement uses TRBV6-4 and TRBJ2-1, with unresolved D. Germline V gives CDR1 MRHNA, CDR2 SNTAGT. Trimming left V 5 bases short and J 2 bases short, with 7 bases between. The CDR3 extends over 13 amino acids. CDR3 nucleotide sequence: TGTGCCAGCAGTATCTCCGCCTACAATGAGCAGTTCTTC. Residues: CASSISAYNEQFF.

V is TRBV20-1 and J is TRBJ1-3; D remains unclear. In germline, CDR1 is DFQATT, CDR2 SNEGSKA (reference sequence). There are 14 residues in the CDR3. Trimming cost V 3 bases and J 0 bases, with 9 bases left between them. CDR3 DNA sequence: TGCAGTGCTAGTTCCGGGAGCTCTGGAAACACCATATATTTT. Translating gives CSASSGSSGNTIYF.

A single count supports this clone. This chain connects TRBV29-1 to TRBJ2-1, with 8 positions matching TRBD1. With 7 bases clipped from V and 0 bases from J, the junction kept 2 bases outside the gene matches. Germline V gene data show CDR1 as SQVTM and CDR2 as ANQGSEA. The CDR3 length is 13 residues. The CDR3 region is CSGQGSSYNEQFF. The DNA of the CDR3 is TGCAGCGGACAGGGGAGCTCCTACAATGAGCAGTTCTTC.

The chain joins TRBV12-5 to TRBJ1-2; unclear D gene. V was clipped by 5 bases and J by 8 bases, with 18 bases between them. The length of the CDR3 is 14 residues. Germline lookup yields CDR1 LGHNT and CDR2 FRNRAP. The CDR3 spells CASGPQGGEFGYTF. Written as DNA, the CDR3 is TGTGCTAGTGGTCCTCAAGGCGGGGAATTCGGCTACACCTTC.

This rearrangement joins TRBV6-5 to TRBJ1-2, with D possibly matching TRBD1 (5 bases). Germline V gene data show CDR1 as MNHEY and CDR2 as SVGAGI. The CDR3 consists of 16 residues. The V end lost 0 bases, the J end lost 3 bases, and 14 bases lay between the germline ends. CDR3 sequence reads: CASSYSRVDSYYGYTF. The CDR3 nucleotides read TGTGCCAGCAGTTACTCGAGGGTCGACAGTTACTATGGCTACACCTTC.